This note documents a single TCR beta chain sequence. This clonotype appeared many times. Its binding antigen is unknown. Base quality data are lacking; no much larger clone is found one base away. The TCR beta CDR3 regions were amplified from RNA transcripts. For the first round of RT-PCR on the TCR CDR3, the HTBI primer set was used together with the Qiagen OneStep RT-PCR kit. The libraries were constructed in a second round of multiplex PCR and then size-selected and purified. The libraries were sequenced on an Illumina HiSeq2000 using paired-end 100 bp reads. From the authors' description of their analysis: SOAPnuke was used to process the raw data, removing reads that contained adapters or uncalled bases, had a mean Phred below 15, or lacked an exact match to the constant primer or identifier. High-quality paired reads were merged with COPE v1.2.5, and unique nucleotide sequences were defined as clonotypes. MiTCR v1.1 was used to align the clonotypes against IMGT TRBV, TRBD and TRBJ reference segments. Only V-J combinations with frequency above 0.0001, covering roughly 99% of repertoires, were analysed. A TCS score was defined as the ratio of F50 (clonal expansion) to E x V (chaos), with BLOSUM62-based TCRdist applied between CDR3 peptides within each V-J. Welch's t-statistics and random forest reduced around 520 V-J features to 13, which were used in a naive Bayes classifier (R e1071). TCRdb reworked the public reads: Q25 trimming with fastp, MiXCR clone assembly, productive beta chains retained. CDR3 protein duplicates are merged, each entry listing the most common genes and DNA. In this record, the V and J calls reflect TCRdb's handling and not the investigators' own analysis. The sample has approximately 600,000 distinct CDR3 sequences on record, roughly 14% of them singletons. The ten biggest clones cover 5.5% to 7.5% of the sample.

The sample is drawn from a study of T cells in Graves' hyperthyroidism and ophthalmopathy (dated 2019 in TCRdb). At the level of the whole study: Peripheral blood was collected at initial diagnosis, before any treatment. To identify distinguishing TCR V-J signatures, a discovery cohort of roughly 100 patients was used, comprising under 45 with Graves' ophthalmopathy and around 57 with stable Graves' hyperthyroidism. Prospective prediction of ophthalmopathy was tested in an independent validation cohort consisting of 18 hyperthyroidism patients and about 17 patients who later progressed to ophthalmopathy. The roughly 94 discovery patients were randomly split 7:3 into training and test sets. Thyroid tissue and blood T-cell repertoires from more than five Graves' hyperthyroidism patients were also compared in the study. After sampling, hyperthyroidism patients received methimazole starting at 30 mg daily, and ophthalmopathy patients received high-dose intravenous methylprednisolone. The paper reports TCR Vbeta CDR3 sequencing of some 140 peripheral blood samples: 40 or so ophthalmopathy, under 80 hyperthyroidism and around 17 progressor patients.

Germline trimming: 4 bases from V, 7 bases from J; junction bases outside gene matches: 10. CDR1 and CDR2 (LNHDA, SQIVND) derive from the germline V gene (reference sequence). Including the terminal cysteine and phenylalanine, the CDR3 comprises 16 residues. Left in the record is the CDR3 DNA by itself, 48 bases read in frame from the first base. Study-wide findings and limitations: In validation, the model predicted progression to ophthalmopathy a median of approximately 6.3 months before onset, with about 67% sensitivity and roughly 72% specificity. Most expanded thyroid clonotypes (frequency above 0.001) were also detected in blood, suggesting blood repertoires may reflect thyroid immune responses. Sample size was not statistically predetermined, and blinding of investigators to group allocation was not performed. A model built on a 13 V-J signature distinguished ophthalmopathy from stable hyperthyroidism, reaching about 88% sensitivity and under 84% specificity in cross-validation and 80%/75% in testing.

The hyperthyroidism patients were between 18 and 65 years old and newly diagnosed, with a disease duration of less than 2 months. Any patient with an uncontrolled infection, another autoimmune disease, pregnancy or lactation was excluded. Diagnoses relied on clinical symptoms, serum thyroxine and TRAb, thyroid ultrasound and orbital computed tomography. For progressor patients, blood was drawn at the first diagnosis of hyperthyroidism, before any ophthalmopathy symptoms had appeared. Ficoll-Paque density gradient centrifugation was used to isolate PBMCs from approximately 10 ml of fresh peripheral blood. Progressor patients were initially diagnosed with Graves' hyperthyroidism and developed ophthalmopathy during follow-up. Trizol reagent was used to extract total RNA, and RNA quality was then checked on an Agilent 2100 Bioanalyzer.

The sequencing sample was made of blood. The clonotype was recovered from a woman aged 30 to 39 with Graves' hyperthyroidism that later progressed to Graves' ophthalmopathy. The sequence is built from TRBV19 and TRBJ1-6, and 7 bases in between align with TRBD1. The DNA sequence is TGTGCCAGTAGTACCCTTGGGACAGCTCCGAATTCACCCCTCCACTTT. Its product reads: CASSTLGTAPNSPLHF.